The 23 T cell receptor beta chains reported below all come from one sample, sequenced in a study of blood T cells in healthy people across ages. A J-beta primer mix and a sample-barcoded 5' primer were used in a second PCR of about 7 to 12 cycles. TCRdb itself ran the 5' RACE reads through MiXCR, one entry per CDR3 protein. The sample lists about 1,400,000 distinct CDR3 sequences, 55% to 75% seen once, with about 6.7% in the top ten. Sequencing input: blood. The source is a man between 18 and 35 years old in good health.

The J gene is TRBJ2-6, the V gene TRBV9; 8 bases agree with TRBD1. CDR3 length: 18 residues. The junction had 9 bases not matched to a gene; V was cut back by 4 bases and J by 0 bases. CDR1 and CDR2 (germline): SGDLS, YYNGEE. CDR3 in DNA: TGTGCCAGCAGCCCGGGACAGGTCATAAGCTCTGGGGCCAACGTCCTGACTTTC. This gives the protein CASSPGQVISSGANVLTF. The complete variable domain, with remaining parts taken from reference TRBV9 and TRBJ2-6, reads DSGVTQTPKHLITATGQRVTLRCSPRSGDLSVYWYQQSLDQGLQFLIQYYNGEERAKGNILERFSAQQFPDLHSELNLSSLELGDSALYFCASSPGQVISSGANVLTFGAGSRLTVL.

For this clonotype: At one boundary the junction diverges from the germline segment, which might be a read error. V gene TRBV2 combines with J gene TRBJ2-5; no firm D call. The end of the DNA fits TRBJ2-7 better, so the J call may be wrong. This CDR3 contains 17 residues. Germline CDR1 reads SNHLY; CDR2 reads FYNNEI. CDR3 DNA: TGTGCCAGCAGTGAAGCGCTTCTTGCGATAGCCTCCTGCGAGCAGTACTTC. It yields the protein CASSEALLAIASCEQYF.

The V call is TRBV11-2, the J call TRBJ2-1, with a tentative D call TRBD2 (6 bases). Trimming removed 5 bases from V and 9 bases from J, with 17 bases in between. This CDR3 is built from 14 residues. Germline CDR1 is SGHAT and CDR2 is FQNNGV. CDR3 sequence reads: CASSRETSSTEQFF. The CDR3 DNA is TGTGCCAGCAGCCGTGAGACTAGTAGCACTGAGCAGTTCTTC.

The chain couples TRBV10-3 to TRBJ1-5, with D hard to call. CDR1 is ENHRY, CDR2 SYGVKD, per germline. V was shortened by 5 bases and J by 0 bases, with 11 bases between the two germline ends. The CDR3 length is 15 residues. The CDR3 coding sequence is TGTGCCATCAGTCCTACAGCCCATAGCAATCAGCCCCAGCATTTT. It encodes CAISPTAHSNQPQHF.

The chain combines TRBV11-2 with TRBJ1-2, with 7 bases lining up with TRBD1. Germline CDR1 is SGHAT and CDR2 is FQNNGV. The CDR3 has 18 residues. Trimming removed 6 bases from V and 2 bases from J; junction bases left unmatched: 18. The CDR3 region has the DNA TGTGCCAGCAGTTCAACCCCCAAGCGGGACAGCATGAACTATGGCTACACCTTC. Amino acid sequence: CASSSTPKRDSMNYGYTF.

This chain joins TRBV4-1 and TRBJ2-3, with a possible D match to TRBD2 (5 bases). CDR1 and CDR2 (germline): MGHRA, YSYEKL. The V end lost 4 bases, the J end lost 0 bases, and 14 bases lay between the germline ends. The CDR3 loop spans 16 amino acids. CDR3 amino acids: CASSPLLRGSTDTQYF. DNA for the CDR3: TGCGCCAGCAGCCCGTTGCTTCGGGGTAGCACAGATACGCAGTATTTT.

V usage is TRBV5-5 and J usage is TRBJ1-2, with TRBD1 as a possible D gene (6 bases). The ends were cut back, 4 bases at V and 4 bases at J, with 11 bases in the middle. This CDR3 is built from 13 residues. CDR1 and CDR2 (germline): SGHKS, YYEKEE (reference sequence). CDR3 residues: CASSEPDSYGYTF. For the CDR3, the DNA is TGTGCCAGCAGCGAACCGGACAGCTATGGCTACACCTTC.

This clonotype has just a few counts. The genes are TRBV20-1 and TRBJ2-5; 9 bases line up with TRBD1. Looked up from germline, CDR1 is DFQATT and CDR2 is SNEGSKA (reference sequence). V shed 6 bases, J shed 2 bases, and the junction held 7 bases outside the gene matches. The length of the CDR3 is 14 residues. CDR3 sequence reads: CSAVPGQGQETQYF. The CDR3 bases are TGCAGTGCGGTGCCGGGACAGGGTCAAGAGACCCAGTACTTC.

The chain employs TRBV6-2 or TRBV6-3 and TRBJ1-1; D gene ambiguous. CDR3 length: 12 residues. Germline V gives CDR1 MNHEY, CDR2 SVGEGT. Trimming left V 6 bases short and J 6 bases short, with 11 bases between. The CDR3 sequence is CASRTVGPEAFF. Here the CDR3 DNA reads TGTGCCAGCAGGACGGTTGGCCCTGAAGCTTTCTTT.

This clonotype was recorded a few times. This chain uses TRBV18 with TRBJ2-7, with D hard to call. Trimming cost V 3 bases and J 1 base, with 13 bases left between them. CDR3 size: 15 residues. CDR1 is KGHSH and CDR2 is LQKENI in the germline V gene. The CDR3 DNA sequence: TGTGCCAGCTCACCGGCTGCAGGACCATCCTACGAGCAGTACTTC. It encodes CASSPAAGPSYEQYF.

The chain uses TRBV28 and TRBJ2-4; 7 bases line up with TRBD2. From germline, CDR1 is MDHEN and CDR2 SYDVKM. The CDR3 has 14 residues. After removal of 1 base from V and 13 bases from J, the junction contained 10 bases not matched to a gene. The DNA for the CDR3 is TGTGCCAGCAGTTTATCCGGTCGGGGGGATTCGCAGTACTTC. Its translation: CASSLSGRGDSQYF.

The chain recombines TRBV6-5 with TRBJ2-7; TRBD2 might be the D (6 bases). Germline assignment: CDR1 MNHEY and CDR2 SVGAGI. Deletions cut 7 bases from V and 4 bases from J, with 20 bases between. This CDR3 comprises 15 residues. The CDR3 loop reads CASTPAGTYAYEQYF. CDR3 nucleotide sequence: TGTGCCAGCACCCCAGCCGGGACTTACGCGTACGAGCAGTACTTC.

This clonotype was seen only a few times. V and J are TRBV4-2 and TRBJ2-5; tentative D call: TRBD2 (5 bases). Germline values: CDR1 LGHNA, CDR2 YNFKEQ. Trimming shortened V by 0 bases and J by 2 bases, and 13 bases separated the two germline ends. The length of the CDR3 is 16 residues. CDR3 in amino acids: CASSQERAGKQETQYF. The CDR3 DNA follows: TGTGCCAGCAGCCAAGAGAGAGCCGGGAAGCAAGAGACCCAGTACTTC.

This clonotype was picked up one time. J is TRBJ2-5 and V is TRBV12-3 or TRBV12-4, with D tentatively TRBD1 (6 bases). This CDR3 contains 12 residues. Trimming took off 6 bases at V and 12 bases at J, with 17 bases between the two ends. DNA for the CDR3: TGTGCCAGCAGCAAGTTCGGGACATTGAAGTACTTC. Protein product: CASSKFGTLKYF.

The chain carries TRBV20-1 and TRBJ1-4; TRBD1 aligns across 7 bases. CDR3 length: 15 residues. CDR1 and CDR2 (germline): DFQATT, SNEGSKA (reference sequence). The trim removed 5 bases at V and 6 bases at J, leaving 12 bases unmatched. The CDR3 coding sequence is TGCAGTGCTCTCGGGCAGGGGGAGGATTATGAAAAACTGTTTTTT. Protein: CSALGQGEDYEKLFF.

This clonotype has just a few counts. CDR3 DNA sequence: TGTGCCAGCAGACCAGACAGTCTCTCCTACAATGAGCAGTTCTTC. It specifies CASRPDSLSYNEQFF. V gene TRBV12-3 or TRBV12-4 combines with J gene TRBJ2-1; TRBD1 might be the D (5 bases). V lost 6 bases and J 0 bases, leaving 12 bases between the germline ends. The CDR3 is made up of 15 amino acids.

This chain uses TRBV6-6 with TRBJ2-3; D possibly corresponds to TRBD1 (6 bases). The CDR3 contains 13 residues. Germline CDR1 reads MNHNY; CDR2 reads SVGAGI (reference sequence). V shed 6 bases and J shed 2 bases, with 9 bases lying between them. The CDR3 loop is CASSGTPTDTQYF. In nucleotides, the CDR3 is TGTGCCAGCAGCGGGACACCCACAGATACGCAGTATTTT.

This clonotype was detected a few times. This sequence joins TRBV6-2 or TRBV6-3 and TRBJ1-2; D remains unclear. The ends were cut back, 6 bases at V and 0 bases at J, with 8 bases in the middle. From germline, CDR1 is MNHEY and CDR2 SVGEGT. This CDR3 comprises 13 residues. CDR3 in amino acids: CASSPSTNYGYTF. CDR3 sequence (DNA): TGTGCCAGCAGCCCTTCCACTAACTATGGCTACACCTTC.

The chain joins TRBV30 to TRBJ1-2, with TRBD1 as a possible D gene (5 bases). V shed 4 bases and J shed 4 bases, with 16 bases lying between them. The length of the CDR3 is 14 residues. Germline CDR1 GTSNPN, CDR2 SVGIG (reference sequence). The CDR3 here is CAWTPGADFYGYTF. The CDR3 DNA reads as TGTGCCTGGACCCCTGGGGCAGATTTCTATGGCTACACCTTC.

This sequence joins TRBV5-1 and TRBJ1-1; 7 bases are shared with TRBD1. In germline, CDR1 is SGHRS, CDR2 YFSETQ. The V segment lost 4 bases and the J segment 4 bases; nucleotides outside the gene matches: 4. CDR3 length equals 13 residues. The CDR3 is CASSVRGPTEAFF. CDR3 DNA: TGCGCCAGCAGCGTAAGGGGGCCCACTGAAGCTTTCTTT.

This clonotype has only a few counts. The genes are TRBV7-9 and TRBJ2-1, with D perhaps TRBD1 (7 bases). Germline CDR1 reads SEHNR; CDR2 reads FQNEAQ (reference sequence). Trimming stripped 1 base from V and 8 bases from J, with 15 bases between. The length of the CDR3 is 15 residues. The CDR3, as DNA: TGTGCCAGCAGCTTAGAAGCCAGGGGGGTGGATGAGCAGTTCTTC. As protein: CASSLEARGVDEQFF.

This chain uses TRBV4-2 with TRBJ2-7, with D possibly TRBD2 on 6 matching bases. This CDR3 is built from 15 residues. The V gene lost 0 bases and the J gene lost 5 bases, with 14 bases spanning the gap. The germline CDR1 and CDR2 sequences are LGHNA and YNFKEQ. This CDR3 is CASSQDYGRSHEQYF. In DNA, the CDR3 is TGTGCCAGCAGCCAAGACTACGGGAGATCCCACGAGCAGTACTTC.

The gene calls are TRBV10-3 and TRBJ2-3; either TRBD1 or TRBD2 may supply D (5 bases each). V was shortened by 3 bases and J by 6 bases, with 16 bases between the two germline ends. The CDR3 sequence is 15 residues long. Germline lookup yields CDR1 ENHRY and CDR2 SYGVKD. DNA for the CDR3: TGTGCCATCAGTGAAGAGGCAGGGACCCGTGATACGCAGTATTTT. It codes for CAISEEAGTRDTQYF.